Listed here is a single TCR beta chain. The antigen is unknown. The record originates from a study of T-cell memory formation after mild COVID-19. Whole-study findings and limits: Mainly CM and EM harbored the contracting CD4+ clones; mainly EMRA harbored the CD8+ ones.

The V gene's germline CDR1 is MNHEY and CDR2 SVGEGT. The CDR3 totals 18 residues. V lost 5 bases to trimming and J lost 5 bases; unmatched junction nucleotides: 17. TCRdb re-called the 5' RACE reads through MiXCR, storing one row per CDR3 protein. The profile shows about 560,000 distinct CDR3 sequences, more than 15% of them singletons. The V and J genes are TRBV6-2 or TRBV6-3 and TRBJ2-1; 8 nucleotides match TRBD1. This sequence originates from an adult woman who had mild COVID-19 (a few samples of this study predate the infection). Cell type and time point are not known. The sequencing input was PBMCs or a T cell subset sorted from them (not recorded which). CDR3 nucleotides: TGTGCCAGCAGTCCATACGGACAGGGAGTTATGGTCGACAATGAGCAGTTCTTC. Translated, it gives CASSPYGQGVMVDNEQFF.